This T cell receptor beta chain is from a study of T cell responses to AZD1222 COVID-19 vaccine. Data came from immunoSEQ multiplex PCR; TCRdb stores just in-frame clones and leaves some out. The table records around 61,000 clones, approximately 85% of them present only once. Germline assignment: CDR1 LGHNA and CDR2 YNFKEQ. Germline trimming cut 5 bases from V and 5 bases from J; bases unmatched to any gene: 5. The CDR3 is 14 residues long. The receptor was derived from an adult in good health. The V call is TRBV4-2, the J call TRBJ2-1; 8 bases fit TRBD2. The source was peripheral blood, collected on day 0 of AZD1222 vaccination. Written as DNA, the CDR3 is TGTGCCAGCAGCGGCCGGGGGGGACACAATGAGCAGTTCTTC. Protein: CASSGRGGHNEQFF.